These 7 T cell receptor beta chains share one sample of origin, sequenced in a study of cytomegalovirus exposure and HLA in healthy donors. Measured with immunoSEQ multiplex PCR; TCRdb has only the in-frame clones, and not every one. In the table there are around 49,000 clones, around 94% of which are singletons. The sample consisted of PBMCs. These receptors came from a woman in her late teens or twenties in good health and CMV-seropositive.

The genes are TRBV11-2 and TRBJ1-3, with D hard to call. This CDR3 has 14 residues. V gave up 5 bases and J gave up 1 base, with 9 bases separating them. Germline V lookup: CDR1 SGHAT, CDR2 FQNNGV. Here the CDR3 reads CASSPTDSGNTIYF. In DNA form, the CDR3 reads TGTGCCAGCAGCCCAACAGATTCTGGAAACACCATATATTTT.

The chain recombines TRBV9 with TRBJ1-1; D not certain. V was clipped by 2 bases and J by 7 bases, with 9 bases between them. The CDR3 extends over 12 amino acids. The germline CDR1 and CDR2 sequences are SGDLS and YYNGEE. The CDR3 bases are TGTGCCAGCAGCGTCCAGGAAGGTGAAGCTTTCTTT. It codes for CASSVQEGEAFF.

The V gene is TRBV5-1, the J gene TRBJ2-1, with 9 bases aligning to TRBD2. Germline V gives CDR1 SGHRS, CDR2 YFSETQ. The CDR3 sequence is 14 residues long. The ends lost 0 bases at V and 10 bases at J; junction bases unmatched: 5. CDR3 nucleotides: TGCGCCAGCAGCTTGGGCGGGAGGGCCGGGGAGCAGTTCTTC. This sequence encodes CASSLGGRAGEQFF.

The chain links TRBV19 to TRBJ1-1; 7 bases fit TRBD1. Per germline, CDR1 LNHDA and CDR2 SQIVND (reference sequence). This CDR3 is built from 14 residues. V dropped 7 bases and J dropped 0; count of bases not matched to a gene: 5. The CDR3 DNA sequence: TGTGCCAGTACCAGGGACAGCTTGAACACTGAAGCTTTCTTT. Translated: CASTRDSLNTEAFF.

The J gene is TRBJ2-6, the V gene TRBV29-1; D unclear. The germline V gene has CDR1 SQVTM and CDR2 ANQGSEA. The V end was cut by 4 bases, the J end by 0 bases, with 7 bases between. This CDR3 is built from 14 residues. In DNA, the CDR3 is TGCAGCGTTGCCTACAGCTCTGGGGCCAACGTCCTGACTTTC. Translating gives CSVAYSSGANVLTF.

The chain uses TRBV4-2 and TRBJ2-7; TRBD2 agrees at 8 bases. Trimming removed 1 base from V and 1 base from J; junction bases left unmatched: 3. The germline CDR1 and CDR2 sequences are LGHNA and YNFKEQ. The CDR3 sequence is 15 residues long. CDR3: CASSQGTGGSYEQYF. CDR3 DNA: TGTGCCAGCAGCCAAGGGACGGGAGGGTCCTACGAGCAGTACTTC.

The chain combines TRBV4-1 with TRBJ1-5; a weak D match, TRBD1 (5 bases). Per the germline V gene, CDR1 is MGHRA and CDR2 is YSYEKL. The CDR3 contains 19 residues. V dropped 0 bases and J dropped 2 bases, with 20 bases sitting between them. The CDR3 coding sequence is TGCGCCAGCAGCCAAGATTTGGGTTCGGGGGGTTTGCGCAATCAGCCCCAGCATTTT. As protein: CASSQDLGSGGLRNQPQHF.